Shown below are 2 T cell receptor beta chains from a single sample sequenced in a study of T cells after yellow fever vaccination. TCRdb re-called the 5' RACE reads through MiXCR, storing one row per CDR3 protein. The data contain 620,000 or so distinct CDR3 sequences, approximately 16% of them seen just once; the ten biggest clones take up approximately 15%. The sequencing here drew on PBMCs, taken about 5 days after the first yellow fever vaccination. These receptors were taken from a man aged 18 to 30 who received the YFV17D yellow fever vaccine.

This clonotype was seen at least ten times. This rearrangement joins TRBV12-3 or TRBV12-4 to TRBJ2-5; D may be TRBD1 or TRBD2 (5 bases each). The CDR3 sequence is 14 residues long. Deletions cut 2 bases from V and 5 bases from J, with 12 bases between. The CDR3 is CASSLIAREETQYF. DNA for the CDR3: TGTGCCAGCAGTTTAATCGCCAGGGAGGAGACCCAGTACTTC.

This chain uses TRBV24-1 with TRBJ2-2, with 12 bases fitting TRBD2. Germline CDR1 reads KGHDR; CDR2 reads SFDVKD. With V trimmed by 5 bases and J by 1 base, 7 bases remained unmatched. The CDR3 consists of 18 residues. CDR3 nucleotides: TGTGCCACCAGTGGACGACTAGCGGGGGCCCAGAACACCGGGGAGCTGTTTTTT. This translates into CATSGRLAGAQNTGELFF.